This TCR beta chain derives from a study of OX40 agonist ivuxolimab in advanced cancers. About this clone: Its matching antigen is unknown.

Sequencing used immunoSEQ multiplex PCR; TCRdb keeps in-frame clones, though not all of them. Of around 77,000 clones in the sample, about 90% were seen once. Whole-study results and caveats: Near-lowest levels of clonal expansion characterized partial responders at 0.1-3.0 mg/kg. Clones of CD4+ and CD8+ blood T cells grew by week 6 at doses of 0.1 to 3.0 mg/kg.

Germline loops: CDR1 MGHDK, CDR2 SYGVNS. CDR3 length: 14 residues. V shed 1 base and J shed 4 bases, with 10 bases lying between them. Here the sequenced sample was CD4+ or CD8+ T cells sorted from blood, taken in a trial of the OX40 agonist ivuxolimab. The receptor was isolated from an adult with an advanced solid tumor such as melanoma, head and neck, liver or kidney cancer. The rearrangement links TRBV25-1 to TRBJ1-2; D possibly corresponds to TRBD1 (5 bases). This CDR3 is CASSELQVSYGYTF. The CDR3 coding sequence is TGTGCCAGCAGTGAATTACAGGTTTCCTATGGCTACACCTTC.